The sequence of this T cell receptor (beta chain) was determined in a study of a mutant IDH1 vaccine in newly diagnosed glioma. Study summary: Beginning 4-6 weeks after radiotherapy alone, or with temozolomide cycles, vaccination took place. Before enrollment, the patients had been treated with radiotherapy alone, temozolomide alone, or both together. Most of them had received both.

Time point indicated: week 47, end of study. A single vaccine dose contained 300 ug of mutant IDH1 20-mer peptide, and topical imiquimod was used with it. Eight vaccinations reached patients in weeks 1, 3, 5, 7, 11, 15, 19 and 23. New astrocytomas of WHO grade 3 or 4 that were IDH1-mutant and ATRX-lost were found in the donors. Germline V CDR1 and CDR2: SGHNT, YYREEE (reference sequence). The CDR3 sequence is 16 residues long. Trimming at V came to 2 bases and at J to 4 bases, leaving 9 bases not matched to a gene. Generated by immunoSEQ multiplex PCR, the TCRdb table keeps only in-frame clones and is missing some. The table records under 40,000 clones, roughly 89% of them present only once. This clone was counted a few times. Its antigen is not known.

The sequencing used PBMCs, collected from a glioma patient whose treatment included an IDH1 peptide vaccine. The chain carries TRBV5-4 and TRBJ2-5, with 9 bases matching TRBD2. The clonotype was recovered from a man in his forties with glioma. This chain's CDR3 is CASSLMGREGRETQYF. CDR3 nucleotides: TGTGCCAGCAGCTTAATGGGGCGGGAGGGCCGAGAGACCCAGTACTTC.